This T cell receptor beta chain derives from a study of Tregs in tolerant kidney transplant recipients. Regarding the study as a whole: Donor-specific Treg expansion exceeded global Treg expansion in tolerant patients, suggesting antigen drive.

The nonmyeloablative bone marrow transplants came from related graft donors, with transient mixed chimerism. CD4+CD25+CD127- Tregs, CD4+CD25- non-Tregs, CD4 and CD8 cells were sorted. CDR1 is PRHDT, CDR2 FYEKMQ, per germline (reference sequence). CDR3 length: 16 amino acids. Trimming removed 4 bases from V and 4 bases from J; junction bases left unmatched: 11. Repertoires were generated with immunoSEQ multiplex PCR, while TCRdb's copy carries only in-frame clones and drops some. The sample consists of 50,000 to 55,000 clones, about 90% of them appearing once. On this clone itself: Its matching antigen is unknown.

The receptor comes from a human patient who received a combined kidney and bone marrow transplant. Part of the T cell pool may stem from the graft donor. The specimen comprised CD8+ T cells from blood (PBMCs), sampled 24 months after the transplant. The gene calls are TRBV13 and TRBJ2-3, with 7 bases that match TRBD2. The CDR3 is CASSSSWTRPADTQYF. The CDR3 nucleotides read TGTGCCAGCAGCTCTTCCTGGACTAGGCCTGCAGATACGCAGTATTTT.